These T cell receptor beta chains were read from a single sample in a study of graft-versus-host responses after intestinal transplantation. TCRdb's table, derived via immunoSEQ multiplex PCR, lists solely in-frame clones and lacks some. This table has more than 65,000 clones, under 95% appearing once. These receptors have no known antigen. The specimen was unstimulated CD8+ T cells sorted from spleen or lymph node cells, collected before transplant. All receptors come from a human donor who was the organ donor for an intestinal transplant. CDR3s leave out the opening cysteine and the closing phenylalanine or tryptophan.

cdr3_length | j_call | v_call | cdr3_aa
13 | TRBJ2-1 | TRBV7-8 | ASSFYFGTSNEQF
12 | TRBJ2-5 | TRBV5-4 | ASSGRGVQETQY
13 | TRBJ1-6 | TRBV5-4 | ASSRVGQGNSPLH
13 | TRBJ1-5 | TRBV9 | ASSVDPGSNQPQH
15 | TRBJ2-7 | TRBV30 | AWNVISGGAQLREQY
12 | TRBJ1-5 | TRBV28 | ASSFIQGNQPQH
11 | TRBJ2-1 | TRBV7-9 | ASGTGRVVGQF
11 | TRBJ2-1 | TRBV29-1 | SVDGGYYNEQF
12 | TRBJ1-1 | TRBV27 | ASSRYQGTPEAF
12 | TRBJ2-3 | TRBV5-1 | ASSFTRGTDTQY
14 | TRBJ2-7 | TRBV4-3 | ASSQDTGTGIYEQY
12 | TRBJ2-2 | TRBV4-1 | ASSLQQDTGELF
12 | TRBJ1-2 | TRBV7-9 | ASSLGGAPYGYT
13 | TRBJ2-3 | TRBV19 | ASSMGTGTFYTQY
12 | TRBJ2-7 | TRBV6-5 | ASSGGQENYEQY
10 | TRBJ2-1 | TRBV7-9 | ASSSGYNEQF
14 | TRBJ2-2 | TRBV9 | ASSGGGVEVTGELF
11 | TRBJ2-2 | TRBV19 | ASSIASTGELF
15 | TRBJ2-3 | TRBV9 | ASSVAVAGAGADTQY
11 | TRBJ1-2 | TRBV27 | ASSLSRSRGYT
10 | TRBJ2-1 | TRBV2 | ASRDTYNEQF
14 | TRBJ2-5 | TRBV7-2 | ASSLEVGGAGRTQY
11 | TRBJ2-7 | TRBV29-1 | SVLDSSAYEQY
11 | TRBJ2-7 | TRBV7-7 | ASSFGSSYEQY
14 | TRBJ1-6 | TRBV6-1 | ASSEGINGGNSPPH
14 | TRBJ2-7 | TRBV9 | ASSPGTSGGSYEQY
14 | TRBJ1-5 | TRBV28 | ASSLTGLRTYQPQH
12 | TRBJ2-7 | TRBV2 | ASTEAGAAYEQY
14 | TRBJ2-7 | TRBV9 | ASSIRSGAPSYEQY
13 | TRBJ1-6 | TRBV2 | ASLGRSSYNSPLH
14 | TRBJ1-2 | TRBV4-3 | ASSRWRTLANYGYT